This entry lists 8 T cell receptor beta chains sequenced from one sample in a study of blood T cell repertoires in COVID-19. Libraries were prepared by immunoSEQ multiplex PCR; TCRdb keeps only in-frame clonotypes and omits some of them. Seen here are 90,000 to 100,000 clones, 85% observed once, and the top ten hold around 39%. Sequencing was done on a sample of peripheral blood. The receptors were gathered from a man of 80 years or more with acute or convalescent COVID-19.

This clone was counted between two and nine times. The chain carries TRBV19 and TRBJ2-1, with TRBD2 matching 12 bases. Germline assignment: CDR1 LNHDA and CDR2 SQIVND (reference sequence). The ends lost 5 bases at V and 4 bases at J; junction bases unmatched: 6. The CDR3 covers 16 residues. The DNA for the CDR3 is TGTGCCAGTAGTCGACTAGCGGGAGCTTTTTACAATGAGCAGTTCTTC. This codes for CASSRLAGAFYNEQFF.

The CDR3 DNA reads as TGTGCCAGCGGAGGGAGCGACGAGCAGTACTTC. It is translated as CASGGSDEQYF. The chain couples TRBV6-5 to TRBJ2-7, with D possibly being TRBD2 (6 bases). Trimming pared 8 bases from V and 5 bases from J, leaving 10 bases between. Germline lookup yields CDR1 MNHEY and CDR2 SVGAGI. The CDR3 runs to 11 residues.

The chain is built from TRBV7-2 and TRBJ2-5; no definite D call. Germline assignment: CDR1 SGHTA and CDR2 FQGNSA. With 4 bases removed from V and 4 bases from J, the gap between germline ends came to 22 bases. The CDR3 extends over 17 amino acids. The CDR3 DNA follows: TGTGCCAGCAGCTCACCACGTCGCGGAAGCATTCGAGAGACCCAGTACTTC. It yields the protein CASSSPRRGSIRETQYF.

The genes are TRBV10-3 and TRBJ2-5; perhaps TRBD2 as D (5 bases). The CDR3 loop spans 13 amino acids. The germline V and J ends were trimmed by 5 bases and 1 base, with 8 bases remaining between them. CDR1 ENHRY and CDR2 SYGVKD come from the germline V gene. The CDR3 DNA sequence: TGTGCCATCAGTCCGAGCGGCCAAGAGACCCAGTACTTC. Protein: CAISPSGQETQYF.

The V call is TRBV5-8, the J call TRBJ2-5, with 8 bases fitting TRBD2. V shed 5 bases, J shed 5 bases, and the junction held 14 bases outside the gene matches. CDR1 SGHTS and CDR2 YDEGEE come from the germline V gene. CDR3 length: 16 residues. The CDR3 loop is CASSFQGLAKRETQYF. The CDR3 DNA reads TGTGCCAGCAGTTTTCAAGGACTAGCCAAGAGGGAGACCCAGTACTTC.

J is TRBJ1-4 and V is TRBV5-1, with 7 nucleotides matching TRBD1. Unmatched junction bases numbered 10, after V lost 2 bases and J lost 6 bases. The CDR3 sequence is 16 residues long. CDR1 and CDR2 (germline): SGHRS, YFSETQ. In nucleotides, the CDR3 is TGCGCCAGCAGCTTACAAGGACAGGCCGGATATGAAAAACTGTTTTTT. Its protein is CASSLQGQAGYEKLFF.

This rearrangement joins TRBV7-3 to TRBJ1-1; no firm D call. V was shortened by 2 bases and J by 1 base, with 8 bases between the two germline ends. The CDR3 is 14 residues long. The V gene's germline CDR1 is SGHTA and CDR2 FQGTGA. CDR3 nucleotides: TGTGCCAGCAGCTTACTCGGGAGGAACACTGAAGCTTTCTTT. It is translated as CASSLLGRNTEAFF. Drawing the rest from reference TRBV7-3 and TRBJ1-1, the complete variable domain is GAGVSQTPSNKVTEKGKYVELRCDPISGHTALYWYRQSLGQGPEFLIYFQGTGAADDSGLPNDRFFAVRPEGSVSTLKIQRTERGDSAVYLCASSLLGRNTEAFFGQGTRLTVV.

This chain joins TRBV7-3 and TRBJ1-5; no reliable D call. This CDR3 region has 13 residues. Trimming cost V 2 bases and J 4 bases, with 6 bases left between them. CDR1 and CDR2 (germline): SGHTA, FQGTGA. The CDR3 sequence: CASSLGHNQPQHF. CDR3 DNA sequence: TGTGCCAGCAGCTTAGGGCATAATCAGCCCCAGCATTTT.